These 19 T cell receptor beta chains were all obtained from the same sample, sequenced in a study of glioma-infiltrating T cells. The iRepertoire nested amplicon-rescue multiplex PCR amplified TCR alpha and beta CDR3s from RNA. MiXCR was run by TCRdb on the multiplex PCR reads, yielding one entry per CDR3 protein. This repertoire shows 100,000 to 150,000 distinct CDR3 sequences, 23% found once; its top ten account for roughly 15%. The sequencing sample was made of glioma tissue, nonneoplastic brain tissue, or PBMCs (not recorded which). The receptors derive from a human donor with low-grade glioma or glioblastoma, undergoing nonglioma brain surgery, or in good health (not recorded which).

This clonotype was recorded many times. The V gene is TRBV20-1, the J gene TRBJ1-1; no clear D. Germline V gene sequence: CDR1 DFQATT, CDR2 SNEGSKA (reference sequence). The CDR3 spans 13 residues. V was trimmed by 3 bases and J by 0 bases, leaving 8 bases between them. DNA of the CDR3: TGCAGTGCTAGTGGTGCTGTGAACACTGAAGCTTTCTTT. It codes for CSASGAVNTEAFF.

This clonotype was counted ten times or more. CDR3: CASSLGHRVNIQYF. The CDR3 DNA reads as TGTGCCAGCAGCTTAGGGCACAGGGTAAACATTCAGTACTTC. The chain employs TRBV7-2 and TRBJ2-4; perhaps TRBD1 as D (6 bases). The CDR3 spans 14 residues. Trimming removed 1 base from V and 6 bases from J, with 10 bases in between. Germline lookup yields CDR1 SGHTA and CDR2 FQGNSA.

This clonotype has a count of ten or more. This chain connects TRBV5-5 to TRBJ1-1, with 9 bases that match TRBD1. Germline V gene sequence: CDR1 SGHKS, CDR2 YYEKEE (reference sequence). The CDR3 consists of 15 residues. Germline trimming cut 4 bases from V and 0 bases from J; bases unmatched to any gene: 4. CDR3 amino acids: CASSPTGGMNTEAFF. CDR3 DNA sequence: TGTGCCAGCAGCCCAACAGGGGGCATGAACACTGAAGCTTTCTTT.

This clonotype came up many times. The chain employs TRBV7-2 and TRBJ2-7; 11 bases match TRBD2. The V gene end was trimmed by 7 bases and the J gene end by 6 bases; junction bases not matched to a gene: 11. The CDR3 contains 15 residues. Germline CDR1 and CDR2: SGHTA and FQGNSA. The CDR3 sequence: CASTLLAGEFGEQYF. The CDR3 DNA reads as TGTGCCAGCACCCTACTAGCGGGAGAGTTTGGCGAGCAGTACTTC.

This rearrangement joins TRBV12-3 or TRBV12-4 to TRBJ1-1; TRBD1 aligns across 8 bases. The V segment lost 2 bases and the J segment 5 bases; nucleotides outside the gene matches: 4. The CDR3 has 14 amino acids. Here the CDR3 DNA reads TGTGCCAGCAGTTTATCACAGGGGGGGACTGAAGCTTTCTTT. It is translated as CASSLSQGGTEAFF.

This chain joins TRBV30 and TRBJ1-3, with D possibly TRBD1 on 5 matching bases. Trimming cost V 3 bases and J 4 bases, with 13 bases left between them. The CDR3 extends over 14 amino acids. The germline gives CDR1 GTSNPN, CDR2 SVGIG (reference sequence). CDR3 coding DNA: TGTGCCTGGAGCCAGGGACTGAGGGGAAACACCATATATTTT. The encoded protein is CAWSQGLRGNTIYF.

This clonotype was detected many times. The chain employs TRBV15 and TRBJ1-1, with D possibly matching TRBD1 (5 bases). Deletions cut 1 base from V and 0 bases from J, with 9 bases between. The germline gives CDR1 LNHNV, CDR2 YYDKDF (reference sequence). This CDR3 is 15 amino acids long. The CDR3: CATSRGAGLNTEAFF. The CDR3 coding sequence is TGTGCCACCAGCAGAGGGGCAGGGTTGAACACTGAAGCTTTCTTT.

This clonotype was counted many times. The chain has TRBV18 and TRBJ1-1; the D is unclear. The CDR3 runs to 14 residues. V lost 8 bases to trimming and J lost 1 base, with 14 bases between them. The germline gives CDR1 KGHSH, CDR2 LQKENI. The CDR3 DNA reads TGTGCCAGCAGCTTAGGCGGGCCGAACACTGAAGCTTTCTTT. Encoded protein: CASSLGGPNTEAFF.

As to this clonotype: This may arise from a read error, as a much more abundant clone is one base away. The J gene is TRBJ2-1, the V gene TRBV28; D is perhaps TRBD2 (5 bases). The CDR3 contains 13 residues. With 6 bases removed from V and 14 bases from J, the gap between germline ends came to 20 bases. Germline values: CDR1 MDHEN, CDR2 SYDVKM. The CDR3 sequence is CASSPTLRAGEFF. CDR3 in DNA: TGTGCCAGCAGCCCGACTCTCCGGGCCGGGGAGTTCTTC.

This clonotype was picked up a small number of times. The V and J genes are TRBV12-3 or TRBV12-4 and TRBJ1-5, with TRBD1 identical over 9 bases. The CDR3 sequence is 14 residues long. V gave up 6 bases and J gave up 5 bases; unmatched junction bases: 5. CDR3 DNA: TGTGCCAGCAGACTAGACAGGGGGTATCAGCCCCAGCATTTT. It yields the protein CASRLDRGYQPQHF.

The chain is built from TRBV30 and TRBJ2-1, with 8 bases fitting TRBD2. The CDR3 consists of 13 residues. CDR1 and CDR2 from the germline V gene are GTSNPN and SVGIG (reference sequence). V shed 3 bases and J 16 bases; nucleotides not matched to a gene: 14. The CDR3 coding sequence is TGTGCCTGGAGGACTGGTAGAGCGGGAGTACCCTTCTTC. It specifies CAWRTGRAGVPFF.

CDR3 coding DNA: TGCGCCAGCAGACAGAGTTTTAGAGAACGTACGCAGTATTTT. Translation: CASRQSFRERTQYF. V and J are TRBV5-1 and TRBJ2-3; D unclear. The germline V gene encodes CDR1 SGHRS and CDR2 YFSETQ. Trimming stripped 5 bases from V and 8 bases from J, with 18 bases between. This CDR3 spans 14 amino acids.

Note on this clonotype: It may be a read error: a sequence one base away is much more abundant. This chain connects TRBV4-1 to TRBJ1-4; D not certain. Germline V lookup: CDR1 MGHRA, CDR2 YSYEKL. V was shortened by 2 bases and J by 0 bases, with 4 bases between the two germline ends. The CDR3 length is 14 residues. CDR3 nucleotides: TGCGCCAGCAGCCAAAAAGCAACTAATGAAAAACTGTTTTTT. It codes for CASSQKATNEKLFF.

This clonotype appeared once. Sequence at one end of the junction differs from germline and may be a read error. The chain has TRBV28 and TRBJ2-7; 13 bases are shared with TRBD2. Germline V CDR1 and CDR2: MDHEN, SYDVKM. The length of the CDR3 is 18 residues. DNA for the CDR3: TGTGCCTGCAGTCCGACTTCCGGGACTAGCGGGATACCCCGCGAGCAGTACTTC. The encoded protein is CACSPTSGTSGIPREQYF. Combining the CDR3 with reference TRBV28 and TRBJ2-7 gives the whole variable domain DVKVTQSSRYLVKRTGEKVFLECVQDMDHENMFWYRQDPGLGLRLIYFSYDVKMKEKGDIPEGYSVSREKKERFSLILESASTNQTSMYLCACSPTSGTSGIPREQYFGPGTRLTVT.

As concerns this clonotype: A read error may be the cause here, since a much bigger clone is one base away. The CDR3 sequence is CSVGTGSLAKNIQYF. The CDR3 DNA reads as TGCAGTGTTGGGACGGGCAGTCTAGCCAAAAACATTCAGTACTTC. This rearrangement joins TRBV20-1 to TRBJ2-4; D is perhaps TRBD1 or TRBD2 (5 bases each). The germline gives CDR1 DFQATT, CDR2 SNEGSKA (reference sequence). V was shortened by 7 bases and J by 0 bases, with 16 bases between the two germline ends. The CDR3 is 15 residues long.

This clonotype was recorded a few times. Possible read error: a much larger clone is one base away. The V and J genes are TRBV25-1 and TRBJ2-2; D is possibly TRBD2 (5 bases). The CDR3 is 13 amino acids. Germline CDR1 reads MGHDK; CDR2 reads SYGVNS. The CDR3 sequence: CASSGLNTGEPFF. The CDR3 nucleotides are TGTGCCAGCAGTGGACTAAACACCGGGGAGCCGTTTTTT.

Many counts were recorded for this clonotype. The V call is TRBV19, the J call TRBJ1-5, with D maybe TRBD1 (5 bases). The V gene's germline CDR1 is LNHDA and CDR2 SQIVND (reference sequence). Trimming stripped 3 bases from V and 3 bases from J, with 12 bases between. There are 15 residues in the CDR3. Here the CDR3 reads CASSIARGSNQPQHF. In nucleotides, the CDR3 is TGTGCCAGTAGTATTGCCCGGGGGTCCAATCAGCCCCAGCATTTT.

On this clonotype itself: This may stem from a read error, because a much larger clone lies one nucleotide away. The chain employs TRBV5-1 and TRBJ1-1, with 7 positions matching TRBD1. The CDR3 spans 15 residues. Per germline, CDR1 SGHRS and CDR2 YFSETQ. Trimming cost V 6 bases and J 4 bases; bases outside gene matches: 12. The CDR3 region is CASKYDRAKSTEAFF. For the CDR3, the DNA is TGCGCCAGCAAGTATGACAGGGCGAAGAGCACTGAAGCTTTCTTT.

There are many counts of this clonotype. This chain uses TRBV19 with TRBJ1-2; D might be TRBD1 (6 bases). The CDR3 loop spans 11 amino acids. CDR1 is LNHDA and CDR2 is SQIVND in the germline V gene (reference sequence). Between the trimmed V and J ends, which lost 7 bases and 7 bases, there was a span of 10 bases. CDR3 DNA sequence: TGTGCCAGTAACGGGGGCCTTGGCTACACCTTC. Translated: CASNGGLGYTF. The full variable domain, in which reference TRBV19 and TRBJ1-2 provide the parts outside the CDR3, is DGGITQSPKYLFRKEGQNVTLSCEQNLNHDAMYWYRQDPGQGLRLIYYSQIVNDFQKGDIAEGYSVSREKKESFPLTVTSAQKNPTAFYLCASNGGLGYTFGSGTRLTVV.